One sample yielded the 20 T cell receptor beta chains listed below, sequenced in a study of CD8 T cells in ankylosing spondylitis. Whole-study results and caveats: Characteristic, it appeared, of ankylosing spondylitis blood was a TCR beta motif of seven or eight highly homologous variants.

What these receptors recognize is not known. Each CDR3 protein gets one entry after TCRdb re-called the 5' RACE reads with MiXCR. The sample shows roughly 470,000 distinct CDR3 sequences, approximately 26% of them seen only once. Sequenced input: blood, either unsorted or a sorted T cell fraction (not recorded which). The receptors were gathered from a male donor with ankylosing spondylitis.

This clonotype occurred once. V gene TRBV10-3 combines with J gene TRBJ2-5; D not certain. The germline CDR1 and CDR2 sequences are ENHRY and SYGVKD. The CDR3 extends over 15 amino acids. Trimming took off 7 bases at V and 5 bases at J, with 20 bases between the two ends. CDR3 sequence: CAIKPELPLSETQYF. DNA for the CDR3: TGTGCCATCAAACCGGAGCTCCCCTTGTCGGAGACCCAGTACTTC.

The chain recombines TRBV27 with TRBJ2-1; possible D gene TRBD2, 6 bases. Trimming removed 5 bases from V and 3 bases from J, with 17 bases in between. CDR3 length: 16 residues. The germline V gene encodes CDR1 MNHEY and CDR2 SMNVEV (reference sequence). For the CDR3, the DNA is TGTGCCAGCAGTAATGTCCGGGAGCCGTTCTACAATGAGCAGTTCTTC. Amino acid sequence: CASSNVREPFYNEQFF.

This clonotype was picked up a small number of times. CDR3 bases: TGCGCCAGCAGCCCCCGGGACGGAAGCACCGGGGAGCTGTTTTTT. It specifies CASSPRDGSTGELFF. The gene calls are TRBV5-1 and TRBJ2-2, with D perhaps assigned TRBD1 or TRBD2 (5 bases each). Per the germline V gene, CDR1 is SGHRS and CDR2 is YFSETQ. V lost 4 bases and J 4 bases, leaving 14 bases between the germline ends. The CDR3 sequence is 15 residues long.

Ten or more counts support this clonotype. The chain carries TRBV7-2 and TRBJ2-2; 8 nucleotides line up with TRBD1. Looked up from germline, CDR1 is SGHTA and CDR2 is FQGNSA. After removal of 4 bases from V and 7 bases from J, the junction contained 2 bases not matched to a gene. The CDR3 sequence is 13 residues long. The CDR3 loop is CASSSQGVGELFF. DNA for the CDR3: TGTGCCAGCAGCTCACAGGGGGTCGGGGAGCTGTTTTTT.

This clonotype was observed a few times. This rearrangement joins TRBV6-2 or TRBV6-3 to TRBJ2-5, with D maybe TRBD2 (5 bases). Germline CDR1 and CDR2: MNHEY and SVGEGT. V was cut by 6 bases and J by 0 bases, with 17 bases left in between. The CDR3 extends over 16 amino acids. CDR3 loop: CASRTGPGSYQETQYF. CDR3 DNA: TGTGCCAGCAGGACTGGCCCGGGGTCGTACCAAGAGACCCAGTACTTC.

J is TRBJ1-1 and V is TRBV6-5, with no clear D. Germline loops: CDR1 MNHEY, CDR2 SVGAGI. The CDR3 runs 14 residues. With 2 bases removed from V and 0 bases from J, the gap between germline ends came to 7 bases. CDR3 sequence: CASSYRRMNTEAFF. CDR3 nucleotide sequence: TGTGCCAGCAGTTACCGGAGGATGAACACTGAAGCTTTCTTT.

This clonotype was seen at least ten times. The chain carries TRBV7-9 and TRBJ2-1; 11 bases match TRBD2. After removal of 7 bases from V and 3 bases from J, the junction contained 2 bases not matched to a gene. Looked up from germline, CDR1 is SEHNR and CDR2 is FQNEAQ (reference sequence). The CDR3 is made up of 14 amino acids. CDR3 coding DNA: TGTGCCAGCATCGGGACTAGCGGCTACAATGAGCAGTTCTTC. Protein sequence: CASIGTSGYNEQFF.

This sequence joins TRBV25-1 and TRBJ2-2; 8 bases line up with TRBD2. This CDR3 spans 16 amino acids. The ends lost 1 base at V and 5 bases at J; junction bases unmatched: 6. Germline V CDR1 and CDR2: MGHDK, SYGVNS. The CDR3, as DNA: TGTGCCAGCAGTGAATCAGCGGGAGTAGGAACCGGGGAGCTGTTTTTT. Protein product: CASSESAGVGTGELFF.

This clonotype was seen more than once but under ten times. The rearrangement joins TRBV5-1 to TRBJ2-1; TRBD2 matches at 14 bases. V lost 0 bases to trimming and J lost 7 bases; unmatched junction nucleotides: 15. Looked up from germline, CDR1 is SGHRS and CDR2 is YFSETQ. CDR3 length: 20 amino acids. This chain's CDR3 is CASSLAGLAGGTPWGNEQFF. CDR3 nucleotides: TGCGCCAGCAGCTTGGCAGGACTAGCGGGAGGTACCCCTTGGGGGAATGAGCAGTTCTTC.

The V gene is TRBV3-1, the J gene TRBJ2-7, with a tentative D call TRBD2 (5 bases). CDR3 length: 17 amino acids. Germline loops: CDR1 LGHDT, CDR2 YNNKEL (reference sequence). The V end lost 4 bases, the J end lost 3 bases, and 22 bases lay between the germline ends. The CDR3 coding sequence is TGTGCCAGCAGCCTTTCCACATACGGCGGAGGAGTCTACGAGCAGTACTTC. Translating it yields CASSLSTYGGGVYEQYF.

This clonotype was seen more than once but under ten times. The rearrangement uses TRBV24-1 and TRBJ2-5; 7 positions match TRBD1. Germline CDR1 reads KGHDR; CDR2 reads SFDVKD. The ends lost 2 bases at V and 4 bases at J; junction bases unmatched: 6. The CDR3 sequence is 15 residues long. The CDR3 DNA reads TGTGCCACCAGTGATTCCAGGGGGACGGCAGAGACCCAGTACTTC. Residues: CATSDSRGTAETQYF.

The gene calls are TRBV10-3 and TRBJ2-7; 9 bases map to TRBD2. This CDR3 is built from 15 residues. V lost 6 bases and J lost 3; bases outside the gene matches: 9. CDR1 ENHRY and CDR2 SYGVKD come from the germline V gene. In DNA, the CDR3 is TGTGCCATCAGCGATAGGACTAGCGAACTCTACGAGCAGTACGTC. Amino acid sequence: CAISDRTSELYEQYV.

Only a few counts were recorded for this clonotype. This chain links TRBV7-9 with TRBJ2-2; D not certain. Germline V gene sequence: CDR1 SEHNR, CDR2 FQNEAQ (reference sequence). The CDR3 extends over 14 amino acids. Trimming stripped 10 bases from V and 2 bases from J, with 14 bases between. The CDR3 region has the DNA TGTGCCACTACGAAAGAGTTTAACACCGGGGAGCTGTTTTTT. This translates into CATTKEFNTGELFF.

The chain couples TRBV6-1 to TRBJ2-2; TRBD2 is a possible D gene (5 bases). Trimming removed 6 bases from V and 1 base from J, with 15 bases in between. The CDR3 is 16 residues long. Germline-derived CDR1 and CDR2 are MNHNS and SASEGT. The CDR3 loop is CASRDLARENTGELFF. The DNA for the CDR3 is TGTGCCAGCAGGGATCTAGCTCGGGAGAACACCGGGGAGCTGTTTTTT.

The chain combines TRBV5-1 with TRBJ2-7; 10 nucleotides align to TRBD1. CDR1 is SGHRS, CDR2 YFSETQ, per germline. The ends lost 4 bases at V and 0 bases at J; junction bases unmatched: 4. The CDR3 contains 15 residues. The CDR3: CASSPGTGASYEQYV. The CDR3, as DNA: TGCGCCAGCAGCCCCGGGACAGGGGCCTCCTACGAGCAGTACGTC.

This clonotype was seen more than once but under ten times. The chain joins TRBV3-1 to TRBJ2-5, with TRBD2 identical over 7 bases. The ends lost 0 bases at V and 7 bases at J; junction bases unmatched: 5. The CDR3 length is 14 residues. Germline CDR1 LGHDT, CDR2 YNNKEL (reference sequence). In DNA form, the CDR3 reads TGTGCCAGCAGCCAAGATGGAACTAGCGCGACCCAGTACTTC. It yields the protein CASSQDGTSATQYF.

The chain joins TRBV6-1 to TRBJ2-7; TRBD1 or TRBD2 may be the D gene (5 bases each). The CDR3 spans 14 residues. Trimming cost V 6 bases and J 4 bases, with 16 bases left between them. Per the germline V gene, CDR1 is MNHNS and CDR2 is SASEGT. CDR3 protein: CASSLPGRGYEQYF. CDR3 in DNA: TGTGCCAGCAGCCTACCGGGACGGGGTTACGAGCAGTACTTC.

The rearrangement joins TRBV12-3 or TRBV12-4 to TRBJ2-3, with D unresolved. The CDR3 loop spans 13 amino acids. Trimming took 7 bases from V and 2 from J, leaving 10 bases between them. This chain's CDR3 is CASMVSNTDTQYF. CDR3 in DNA: TGTGCCAGCATGGTGTCAAACACAGATACGCAGTATTTT.

The rearrangement links TRBV20-1 to TRBJ2-3, with D hard to call. This CDR3 contains 12 residues. Germline CDR1 and CDR2: DFQATT and SNEGSKA (reference sequence). Between the trimmed V and J ends, which lost 3 bases and 5 bases, there was a span of 9 bases. CDR3 sequence: CSARRSEDTQYF. CDR3 nucleotides: TGCAGTGCTAGGAGGTCGGAAGATACGCAGTATTTT.

The chain uses TRBV7-2 and TRBJ2-1; the D gene could be TRBD1 or TRBD2 (5 bases each). V lost 4 bases to trimming and J lost 4 bases, with 17 bases between them. The V gene's germline CDR1 is SGHTA and CDR2 FQGNSA. This CDR3 contains 16 residues. The CDR3: CASSSIGTVGYNEQFF. The CDR3 DNA reads as TGTGCCAGCAGCTCTATAGGGACGGTGGGTTACAATGAGCAGTTCTTC.